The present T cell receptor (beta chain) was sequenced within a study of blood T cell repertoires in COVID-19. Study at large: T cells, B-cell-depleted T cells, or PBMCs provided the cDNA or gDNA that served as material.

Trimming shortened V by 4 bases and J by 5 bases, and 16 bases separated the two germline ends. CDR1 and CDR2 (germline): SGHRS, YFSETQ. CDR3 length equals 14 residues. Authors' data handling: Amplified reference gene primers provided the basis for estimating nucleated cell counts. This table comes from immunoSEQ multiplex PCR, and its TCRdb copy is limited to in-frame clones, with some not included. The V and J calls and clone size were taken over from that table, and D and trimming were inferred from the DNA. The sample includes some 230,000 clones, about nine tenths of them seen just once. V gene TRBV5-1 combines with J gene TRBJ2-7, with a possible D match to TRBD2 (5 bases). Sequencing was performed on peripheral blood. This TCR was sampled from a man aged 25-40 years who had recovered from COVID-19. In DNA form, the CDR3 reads TGCGCCAGCAGCCCTGGACTGCCTCGGGACGAGCAGTACTTC. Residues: CASSPGLPRDEQYF.